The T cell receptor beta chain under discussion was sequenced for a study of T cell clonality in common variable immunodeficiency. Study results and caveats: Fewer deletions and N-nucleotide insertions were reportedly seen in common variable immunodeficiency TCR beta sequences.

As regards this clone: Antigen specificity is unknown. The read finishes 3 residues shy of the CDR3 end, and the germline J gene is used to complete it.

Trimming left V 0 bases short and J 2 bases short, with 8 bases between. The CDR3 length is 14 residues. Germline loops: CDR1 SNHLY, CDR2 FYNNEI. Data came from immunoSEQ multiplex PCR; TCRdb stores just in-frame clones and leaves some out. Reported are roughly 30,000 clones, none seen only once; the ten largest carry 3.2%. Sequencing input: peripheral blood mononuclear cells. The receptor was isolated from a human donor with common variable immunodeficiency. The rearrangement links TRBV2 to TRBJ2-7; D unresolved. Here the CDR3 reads CASSEARSTYEQYF. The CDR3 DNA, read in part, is TGTGCCAGCAGTGAAGCGCGGAGCACCTACGAG.